The 24 T cell receptor beta chains below were found in one sample sequenced in a study of shared clonotypes between healthy human individuals. Sequenced by immunoSEQ multiplex PCR; TCRdb stores in-frame clones only, minus some. In the table there are approximately 2.4 million clones, more than 90% of which are singletons. The sequenced sample was naive CD4+ T cells sorted from blood. Subset indicated: CD45RA+ positively selected. The receptors here all came from a man aged 18 to 29 in good health.

V and J are TRBV11-2 and TRBJ1-2; no clear D gene. The CDR3 contains 11 residues. Trimming removed 7 bases at V and 6 bases at J, with 9 bases between. Looked up from germline, CDR1 is SGHAT and CDR2 is FQNNGV. CDR3 coding DNA: TGTGCCAGCACGGCCCAGGATGGCTACACCTTC. Translated, it gives CASTAQDGYTF.

The chain carries TRBV15 and TRBJ1-1; no clear D gene. Germline V gives CDR1 LNHNV, CDR2 YYDKDF (reference sequence). The CDR3 length is 18 residues. Trimming pared 0 bases from V and 0 bases from J, leaving 17 bases between. The CDR3, as DNA: TGTGCCACCAGCAGAGATTTGTTGGGCGGAACCCTGAACACTGAAGCTTTCTTT. The encoded protein is CATSRDLLGGTLNTEAFF. Combining the CDR3 with reference TRBV15 and TRBJ1-1 gives the whole variable domain DAMVIQNPRYQVTQFGKPVTLSCSQTLNHNVMYWYQQKSSQAPKLLFHYYDKDFNNEADTPDNFQSRRPNTSFCFLDIRSPGLGDTAMYLCATSRDLLGGTLNTEAFFGQGTRLTVV.

In nucleotides, the CDR3 is TGTGCCAGCACCCCCGGGGACCGATGGACCCAGTACTTC. The encoded protein is CASTPGDRWTQYF. The J gene is TRBJ2-5, the V gene TRBV6-5; D assignment may be TRBD1 or TRBD2 (5 bases each). CDR1 and CDR2 (germline): MNHEY, SVGAGI. With 7 bases removed from V and 7 bases from J, the gap between germline ends came to 16 bases. This CDR3 contains 13 residues.

This clone has more than one count but fewer than ten. The genes are TRBV7-2 and TRBJ1-2; the D gene is possibly TRBD1 (5 bases). The CDR3 has 13 amino acids. Per the germline V gene, CDR1 is SGHTA and CDR2 is FQGNSA. Trimming stripped 2 bases from V and 7 bases from J, with 11 bases between. This CDR3 is CASSLRPGRGYTF. The CDR3 nucleotides are TGTGCCAGCAGCTTACGCCCAGGGCGTGGCTACACCTTC.

This clone was picked up one time. The chain couples TRBV5-1 to TRBJ2-3, with TRBD1 matching over 8 bases. The CDR3 runs to 14 residues. The V segment lost 1 base and the J segment 4 bases; nucleotides outside the gene matches: 2. CDR1 SGHRS and CDR2 YFSETQ come from the germline V gene. CDR3 nucleotides: TGCGCCAGCAGCTTGCAGGGGGCGGCAGATACGCAGTATTTT. Residues: CASSLQGAADTQYF.

On this clone itself: This sample also contains other DNA sequences that code for the same CDR3. The chain links TRBV7-2 to TRBJ2-1, with 8 nucleotides matching TRBD2. Germline CDR1 and CDR2: SGHTA and FQGNSA. Trimming removed 5 bases from V and 0 bases from J; junction bases left unmatched: 6. The CDR3 runs 16 residues. In DNA, the CDR3 is TGTGCCAGCAGCCCAACCGGGACTAGCTCCTACAATGAGCAGTTCTTC. Protein product: CASSPTGTSSYNEQFF.

CDR3 region: CAISGSGSLHEQYF. CDR3 bases: TGTGCCATCAGTGGGAGCGGGAGTCTCCACGAGCAGTACTTC. This rearrangement joins TRBV10-3 to TRBJ2-7; 8 bases agree with TRBD2. Germline V gene data show CDR1 as ENHRY and CDR2 as SYGVKD. CDR3 length: 14 amino acids. With V trimmed by 4 bases and J by 5 bases, 7 bases remained unmatched.

The chain uses TRBV5-6 and TRBJ2-5, with TRBD2 as a possible D gene (5 bases). The CDR3 spans 12 residues. V was clipped by 5 bases and J by 4 bases, with 9 bases between them. Germline CDR1 SGHDT, CDR2 YYEEEE. CDR3 bases: TGTGCCAGCAGTTCGGGGATAGAGACCCAGTACTTC. Its translation is CASSSGIETQYF.

V usage is TRBV6-5 and J usage is TRBJ2-3; a possible D gene is TRBD1 (6 bases). Germline-derived CDR1 and CDR2 are MNHEY and SVGAGI. This CDR3 has 14 residues. Trimming took 8 bases from V and 2 from J, leaving 14 bases between them. This CDR3 reads CASWAGDLTDTQYF. The CDR3 DNA sequence: TGTGCCAGCTGGGCAGGGGACCTCACAGATACGCAGTATTTT.

This clone was seen more than once but under ten times. This rearrangement joins TRBV6-5 to TRBJ2-2; D is perhaps TRBD2 (6 bases). This CDR3 contains 16 residues. CDR1 and CDR2 (germline): MNHEY, SVGAGI. Trimming took 1 base from V and 1 from J, leaving 10 bases between them. The CDR3 is CASSYLVAVNTGELFF. In DNA, the CDR3 is TGTGCCAGCAGTTACTTGGTAGCGGTGAACACCGGGGAGCTGTTTTTT.

The genes are TRBV7-9 and TRBJ2-1; tentatively, D is TRBD2 (6 bases). The CDR3 covers 15 residues. Germline CDR1 and CDR2: SEHNR and FQNEAQ (reference sequence). V lost 6 bases, J lost 9 bases, and 21 bases lay in between. Here the CDR3 reads CASSSAGSRFPEQFF. CDR3 DNA: TGTGCCAGCAGTTCAGCGGGCTCGCGGTTTCCTGAGCAGTTCTTC.

The count of this clone is one. The CDR3: CASSFGSGQETQYF. CDR3 coding DNA: TGTGCCAGCAGCTTTGGGTCCGGCCAAGAGACCCAGTACTTC. The rearrangement uses TRBV5-6 and TRBJ2-5, with D hard to call. This CDR3 is 14 amino acids long. Deletions cut 2 bases from V and 1 base from J, with 9 bases between. The germline gives CDR1 SGHDT, CDR2 YYEEEE.

This chain connects TRBV19 to TRBJ2-3; the match to TRBD2 covers 9 bases. V lost 7 bases and J lost 7; bases outside the gene matches: 12. CDR1 and CDR2 (germline): LNHDA, SQIVND (reference sequence). The CDR3 has 15 amino acids. CDR3 in DNA: TGTGCCAGTACACGGGCTAGCGGGAACGGGTATACGCAGTATTTT. It yields the protein CASTRASGNGYTQYF.

This chain joins TRBV10-3 and TRBJ2-1, with D possibly being TRBD1 (6 bases). The CDR3 totals 16 residues. Trimming left V 3 bases short and J 0 bases short, with 12 bases between. In germline, CDR1 is ENHRY, CDR2 SYGVKD. The CDR3 DNA reads as TGTGCCATCAGTGATGGGCAGGGGAGCTCCTACAATGAGCAGTTCTTC. Protein product: CAISDGQGSSYNEQFF.

Comment on this clone: Additional DNA sequences in this sample encode the identical CDR3. The CDR3 coding sequence is TGTGCCAGCAGTTACTCGACTAGCACAGATACGCAGTATTTT. Protein sequence: CASSYSTSTDTQYF. The chain couples TRBV6-5 to TRBJ2-3, with D hard to call. The germline V and J ends were trimmed by 0 bases and 0 bases, with 4 bases remaining between them. Germline assignment: CDR1 MNHEY and CDR2 SVGAGI. The CDR3 consists of 14 residues.

J is TRBJ2-2 and V is TRBV18; D is possibly TRBD1 (5 bases). Per the germline V gene, CDR1 is KGHSH and CDR2 is LQKENI. V gave up 6 bases and J gave up 6 bases, with 14 bases separating them. The CDR3 length is 14 residues. CDR3 in DNA: TGTGCCAGCTCCCGCCTCAGGGCGGCCGGGGAGCTGTTTTTT. It yields the protein CASSRLRAAGELFF.

This rearrangement joins TRBV6-1 to TRBJ1-4; the match to TRBD1 covers 9 bases. V shed 6 bases, J shed 7 bases, and the junction held 9 bases outside the gene matches. In germline, CDR1 is MNHNS, CDR2 SASEGT. The CDR3 loop spans 15 amino acids. This CDR3 is CASSEQGAGGEKLFF. CDR3 nucleotides: TGTGCCAGCAGCGAACAGGGGGCTGGGGGTGAAAAACTGTTTTTT.

Worth noting for this clone: At one end, the junction sequence differs from germline, possibly due to a read error. This chain uses TRBV29-1 with TRBJ2-7, with 14 bases matching TRBD2. This CDR3 spans 14 amino acids. Germline V gene data show CDR1 as SQVTM and CDR2 as ANQGSEA. The CDR3, as DNA: TGCAGCGTGGGGACTAGCGGGAGTTTCGGCGAGCAGTGCTTC. Translation: CSVGTSGSFGEQCF.

The gene calls are TRBV7-3 and TRBJ2-2; D is ambiguous. The CDR3 contains 15 residues. V lost 0 bases, J lost 0 bases, and 5 bases lay in between. Germline loops: CDR1 SGHTA, CDR2 FQGTGA. The DNA for the CDR3 is TGTGCCAGCAGCTTAACTAGGGCGAACACCGGGGAGCTGTTTTTT. Amino acids: CASSLTRANTGELFF. Drawing the rest from reference TRBV7-3 and TRBJ2-2, the complete variable domain is GAGVSQTPSNKVTEKGKYVELRCDPISGHTALYWYRQSLGQGPEFLIYFQGTGAADDSGLPNDRFFAVRPEGSVSTLKIQRTERGDSAVYLCASSLTRANTGELFFGEGSRLTVL.

The chain links TRBV7-9 to TRBJ2-3; 9 bases fit TRBD2. This CDR3 is built from 17 residues. Germline loops: CDR1 SEHNR, CDR2 FQNEAQ (reference sequence). With V trimmed by 4 bases and J by 4 bases, 12 bases remained unmatched. The CDR3 region has the DNA TGTGCCAGCAGCTCGGGGTTAGCGGGAGCGAGCGCAGATACGCAGTATTTT. Translation gives CASSSGLAGASADTQYF.

The chain is built from TRBV9 and TRBJ2-1, with D possibly called TRBD1 or TRBD2 (7 bases each). The V and J ends lost 4 bases and 3 bases respectively, with 17 bases between them. This CDR3 region has 16 residues. Germline CDR1 reads SGDLS; CDR2 reads YYNGEE. The CDR3 reads CASSPGGDGVYNEQFF. DNA of the CDR3: TGTGCCAGCAGCCCAGGGGGGGACGGAGTCTACAATGAGCAGTTCTTC.

This chain connects TRBV5-8 to TRBJ1-5; D is ambiguous. CDR1 and CDR2 from the germline V gene are SGHTS and YDEGEE. V shed 7 bases and J shed 6 bases, with 17 bases lying between them. The CDR3 sequence is 14 residues long. The CDR3 coding sequence is TGTGCCAGCCTGCAATTCGGGCCAGGTCAGCCCCAGCATTTT. As protein: CASLQFGPGQPQHF.

This chain uses TRBV27 with TRBJ1-1; 10 nucleotides align to TRBD1. Germline CDR1 reads MNHEY; CDR2 reads SMNVEV (reference sequence). After removal of 5 bases from V and 11 bases from J, the junction contained 11 bases not matched to a gene. The CDR3 runs to 14 residues. The CDR3 sequence: CASSPRQGAGKAFF. CDR3 nucleotides: TGTGCCAGCAGTCCCCGACAGGGGGCGGGTAAGGCTTTCTTT.

This clone was recorded only once. The chain carries TRBV2 and TRBJ1-1, with D maybe TRBD1 (5 bases). The V end lost 3 bases, the J end lost 1 base, and 9 bases lay between the germline ends. From germline, CDR1 is SNHLY and CDR2 FYNNEI. The CDR3 totals 14 residues. The DNA for the CDR3 is TGTGCCAGCAGTGATCAGGGAGCGAACACTGAAGCTTTCTTT. Protein: CASSDQGANTEAFF.